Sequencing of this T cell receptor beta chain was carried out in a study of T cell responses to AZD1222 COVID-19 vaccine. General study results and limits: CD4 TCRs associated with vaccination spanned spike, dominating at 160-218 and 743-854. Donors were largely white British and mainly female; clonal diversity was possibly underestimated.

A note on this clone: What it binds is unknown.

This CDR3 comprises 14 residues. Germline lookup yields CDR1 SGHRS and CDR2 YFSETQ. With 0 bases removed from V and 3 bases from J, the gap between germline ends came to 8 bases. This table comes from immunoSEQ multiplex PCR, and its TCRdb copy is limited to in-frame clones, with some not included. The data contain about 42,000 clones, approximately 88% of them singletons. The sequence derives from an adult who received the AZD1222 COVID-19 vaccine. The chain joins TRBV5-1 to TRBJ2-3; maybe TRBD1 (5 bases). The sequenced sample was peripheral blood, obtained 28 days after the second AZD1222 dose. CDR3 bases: TGCGCCAGCAGCTTGGCGGCAGGGACAGATACGCAGTATTTT. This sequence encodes CASSLAAGTDTQYF.